These 16 T cell receptor beta chains came from one sample sequenced in a study of cytomegalovirus exposure and HLA in healthy donors. The PCR was carried out with 60 Vbeta primers and 13 Jbeta primers. Profiling relied on immunoSEQ multiplex PCR, and the TCRdb table lists in-frame clones only, not all of them. Altogether 250,000 to 350,000 clones are present, 65% to 85% being singletons, with the ten largest covering approximately 2.3%. The specimen sequenced was PBMCs. The receptors stem from a female donor in good health and CMV-seronegative.

The chain combines TRBV9 with TRBJ1-1; TRBD1 matches 11 bases. V gave up 4 bases and J gave up 4 bases; unmatched junction bases: 12. The germline CDR1 and CDR2 sequences are SGDLS and YYNGEE. The CDR3 is 17 residues long. The CDR3 here is CASSPGTGGFFSTEAFF. In DNA, the CDR3 is TGTGCCAGCAGCCCTGGGACAGGGGGTTTTTTCTCCACTGAAGCTTTCTTT. Variable domain in full (rest from reference TRBV9 and TRBJ1-1): DSGVTQTPKHLITATGQRVTLRCSPRSGDLSVYWYQQSLDQGLQFLIQYYNGEERAKGNILERFSAQQFPDLHSELNLSSLELGDSALYFCASSPGTGGFFSTEAFFGQGTRLTVV.

In DNA form, the CDR3 reads TGTGCCAGCAGCCTACAGGGGCCCACTGAAGCTTTCTTT. It translates to CASSLQGPTEAFF. The chain couples TRBV7-2 to TRBJ1-1; TRBD1 aligns across 7 bases. Trimming cost V 5 bases and J 4 bases; bases outside gene matches: 4. CDR1 and CDR2 (germline): SGHTA, FQGNSA. The CDR3 is 13 amino acids.

This chain uses TRBV5-1 with TRBJ1-4; 8 nucleotides agree with TRBD1. This CDR3 is 15 amino acids long. The V and J ends lost 7 bases and 3 bases, in that order; junction bases with no gene match: 8. CDR1 SGHRS and CDR2 YFSETQ come from the germline V gene. The CDR3 region has the DNA TGCGCCAGCGGTTACAGGGGGTATTCTAATGAAAAACTGTTTTTT. It yields the protein CASGYRGYSNEKLFF.

This clone was seen only once. V and J are TRBV28 and TRBJ1-1; no firm D call. V lost 6 bases, J lost 1 base, and 12 bases lay in between. The CDR3 has 14 amino acids. The germline V gene has CDR1 MDHEN and CDR2 SYDVKM. CDR3 sequence reads: CASRSGSWNTEAFF. In nucleotides, the CDR3 is TGTGCCAGCAGGTCGGGGTCGTGGAACACTGAAGCTTTCTTT.

This chain links TRBV9 with TRBJ2-1; D possibly corresponds to TRBD2 (6 bases). Trimming shortened V by 1 base and J by 1 base, and 12 bases separated the two germline ends. CDR1 is SGDLS and CDR2 is YYNGEE in the germline V gene. This CDR3 spans 16 amino acids. The CDR3 sequence is CASSVLGGTSYNEQFF. In DNA, the CDR3 is TGTGCCAGCAGCGTATTGGGCGGGACTTCCTACAATGAGCAGTTCTTC.

This clone has more than one count but fewer than ten. The chain combines TRBV5-4 with TRBJ2-5; 14 positions agree with TRBD2. Unmatched junction bases numbered 6, after V lost 0 bases and J lost 5 bases. CDR3 size: 17 residues. The V gene's germline CDR1 is SGHNT and CDR2 YYREEE (reference sequence). The CDR3 bases are TGTGCCAGCAGCTTGGGAGGGACTAGCGGGAGAGGTGAGACCCAGTACTTC. Translation: CASSLGGTSGRGETQYF.

V gene TRBV27 combines with J gene TRBJ1-6; D not certain. The CDR3 runs 13 residues. Trimming removed 5 bases from V and 7 bases from J, with 9 bases in between. Germline V gene lookup returns CDR1 MNHEY and CDR2 SMNVEV (reference sequence). CDR3 coding DNA: TGTGCCAGCAGTACCGGACTGAATTCACCCCTCCACTTT. Amino acids: CASSTGLNSPLHF.

This clone was counted between two and nine times. The chain combines TRBV7-9 with TRBJ2-7; TRBD1 might be the D (5 bases). CDR1 SEHNR and CDR2 FQNEAQ come from the germline V gene (reference sequence). Trimming stripped 2 bases from V and 6 bases from J, with 17 bases between. CDR3 length: 15 residues. CDR3 nucleotide sequence: TGTGCCAGCAGCTTACTTCAGGGTTCAGTCGGCGAGCAGTACTTC. Its protein product is CASSLLQGSVGEQYF. The whole variable domain, remainder taken from reference TRBV7-9 and TRBJ2-7, is DTGVSQNPRHKITKRGQNVTFRCDPISEHNRLYWYRQTLGQGPEFLTYFQNEAQLEKSRLLSDRFSAERPKGSFSTLEIQRTEQGDSAMYLCASSLLQGSVGEQYFGPGTRLTVT.

There are a few counts of this clone. The V and J genes are TRBV14 and TRBJ1-1; maybe TRBD1 (6 bases). V was trimmed by 0 bases and J by 9 bases, leaving 17 bases between them. CDR3 length: 15 residues. CDR1 and CDR2 (germline): SGHDN, FVKESK. CDR3 sequence reads: CASSQDQGTSSKAFF. Here the CDR3 DNA reads TGTGCCAGCAGCCAAGACCAGGGGACGTCAAGCAAAGCTTTCTTT.

This rearrangement joins TRBV9 to TRBJ2-4, with D tentatively TRBD1 (6 bases). This CDR3 spans 14 amino acids. The V gene's germline CDR1 is SGDLS and CDR2 YYNGEE. Trimming removed 7 bases at V and 7 bases at J, with 18 bases between. DNA of the CDR3: TGTGCCAGCGCCACGACCTCCACAGGGAACATTCAGTACTTC. Protein sequence: CASATTSTGNIQYF.

Details on this clone: The germline gene is not matched at one end of the junction; a read error may be the cause. The chain couples TRBV7-9 to TRBJ2-5, with 7 nucleotides matching TRBD1. Germline lookup yields CDR1 SEHNR and CDR2 FQNEAQ (reference sequence). This CDR3 is built from 17 residues. CDR3 nucleotides: TGTTCCAGCAGCCCGAGGTCAAGGGGGCAAGGCCAAGAGACCCAGTACTTC. The encoded protein is CSSSPRSRGQGQETQYF.

The chain employs TRBV25-1 and TRBJ1-4; 7 nucleotides align to TRBD1. Germline CDR1 MGHDK, CDR2 SYGVNS. This CDR3 has 16 residues. With 3 bases clipped from V and 10 bases from J, the junction kept 14 bases outside the gene matches. The CDR3 spells CASSEFNRGQTGKLFF. Here the CDR3 DNA reads TGTGCCAGCAGTGAGTTTAACAGGGGACAGACGGGAAAACTGTTTTTT.

The J gene is TRBJ1-5, the V gene TRBV18; D is perhaps TRBD1 (6 bases). The CDR3 length is 14 residues. Trimming stripped 2 bases from V and 7 bases from J, with 12 bases between. Germline values: CDR1 KGHSH, CDR2 LQKENI. CDR3 in amino acids: CASSPGGAVQPQHF. Here the CDR3 DNA reads TGTGCCAGCTCACCAGGGGGGGCGGTCCAGCCCCAGCATTTT.

The chain carries TRBV5-1 and TRBJ2-2, with D tentatively TRBD2 (5 bases). The germline gives CDR1 SGHRS, CDR2 YFSETQ. Trimming took 1 base from V and 5 from J, leaving 9 bases between them. This CDR3 is built from 14 residues. The CDR3 DNA follows: TGCGCCAGCAGCTTGATTCCGGGGACCGGGGAGCTGTTTTTT. This encodes CASSLIPGTGELFF.

This clone was counted a few times. The V call is TRBV19, the J call TRBJ2-7, with D perhaps matching TRBD1 (5 bases). V was shortened by 5 bases and J by 6 bases, with 14 bases between the two germline ends. Looked up from germline, CDR1 is LNHDA and CDR2 is SQIVND (reference sequence). This CDR3 spans 13 amino acids. The CDR3 protein is CASSGQTGAEQYF. The DNA for the CDR3 is TGTGCCAGTAGTGGACAAACGGGTGCCGAGCAGTACTTC.

V usage is TRBV6-6 and J usage is TRBJ2-4, with TRBD2 identical over 8 bases. The CDR3 loop spans 16 amino acids. Per germline, CDR1 MNHNY and CDR2 SVGAGI (reference sequence). Trimming took 2 bases from V and 3 from J; bases not matched to a gene: 6. The CDR3 nucleotides read TGTGCCAGCAGTTACGGGAGCGGGAGTAACAAAAACATTCAGTACTTC. This sequence encodes CASSYGSGSNKNIQYF.